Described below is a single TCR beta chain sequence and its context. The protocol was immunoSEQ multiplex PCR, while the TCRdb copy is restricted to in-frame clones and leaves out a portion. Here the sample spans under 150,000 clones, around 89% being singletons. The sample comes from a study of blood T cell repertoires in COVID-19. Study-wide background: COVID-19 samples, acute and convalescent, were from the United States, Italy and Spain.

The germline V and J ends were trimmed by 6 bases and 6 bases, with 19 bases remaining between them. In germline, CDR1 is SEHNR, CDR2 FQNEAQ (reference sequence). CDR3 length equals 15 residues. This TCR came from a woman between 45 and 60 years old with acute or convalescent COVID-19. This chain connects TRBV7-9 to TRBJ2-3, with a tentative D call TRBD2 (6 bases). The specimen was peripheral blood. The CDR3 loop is CASRPKPGVKDTQYF. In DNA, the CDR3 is TGTGCCAGCAGACCGAAACCGGGAGTAAAGGATACGCAGTATTTT.